Following are 3 T cell receptor beta chains from one sample sequenced in a study of T cell changes during pregnancy in multiple sclerosis. The assay was immunoSEQ multiplex PCR, and TCRdb's table has in-frame clones only and misses some. The profile covers approximately 70,000 clones, with just under 95% appearing a single time and 2% taken by the ten largest. The material sequenced was peripheral blood, taken in the second trimester of pregnancy. The receptors here all came from a female donor with multiple sclerosis, enrolled in a pregnancy study.

The chain links TRBV12-5 to TRBJ1-1, with TRBD1 as a possible D gene (6 bases). CDR3 length: 17 amino acids. Germline loops: CDR1 LGHNT, CDR2 FRNRAP. V was trimmed by 1 base and J by 8 bases, leaving 23 bases between them. CDR3 bases: TGTGCTAGTGGTTTGGAGGTGGGGGCAGGAGCGCAAAACGAAGCTTTCTTT. This translates into CASGLEVGAGAQNEAFF.

This chain joins TRBV6-6 and TRBJ1-5, with D hard to call. Germline V gene data show CDR1 as MNHNY and CDR2 as SVGAGI (reference sequence). The CDR3 loop spans 15 amino acids. V shed 0 bases and J shed 6 bases, with 12 bases lying between them. DNA of the CDR3: TGTGCCAGCAGTTACTCGATGGGCGAAGGTCAGCCCCAGCATTTT. This encodes CASSYSMGEGQPQHF.

The V and J genes are TRBV6-5 and TRBJ1-2; D not certain. The CDR3 has 14 amino acids. V was trimmed by 10 bases and J by 0 bases, leaving 15 bases between them. Germline V gene lookup returns CDR1 MNHEY and CDR2 SVGAGI. The CDR3 region has the DNA TGTGCCACCAGACCTGCGATAGCTAACTATGGCTACACCTTC. It encodes CATRPAIANYGYTF.